The rows below give T cell receptor beta chains drawn from one sample of a study of blood T cell repertoires in COVID-19. Here immunoSEQ multiplex PCR was the method, and the copy in TCRdb shows in-frame clones only, minus some. This table has roughly 250,000 clones, 88% appearing once. The sequenced sample was peripheral blood. These receptors were obtained from a woman in her thirties or forties who had recovered from COVID-19. CDR3s include the opening cysteine and the closing phenylalanine or tryptophan. Fields, in order: J gene, V gene, clone size, D gene, CDR3 protein, CDR3 DNA. D genes are given only for firm matches. A clone size is listed for some rows: how often the clone was seen (once, few, many), or a class if it is expanded.

TRBJ2-7 | TRBV11-2 | NA | TRBD1 | CASSWDRVDEQYF | TGTGCCAGCAGCTGGGACAGGGTCGACGAGCAGTACTTC
TRBJ2-7 | TRBV11-3 | NA | NA | CASSIQTPGTYEQYF | TGTGCCAGCAGTATACAGACCCCCGGTACCTACGAGCAGTACTTC
TRBJ2-5 | TRBV19 | NA | NA | CASSLTGRTGFQETQYF | TGTGCCAGTAGTCTGACCGGACGTACAGGGTTTCAAGAGACCCAGTACTTC
TRBJ1-5 | TRBV28 | NA | TRBD1 | CASSTRDRGPAGDSNQPQHF | TGTGCCAGCAGTACACGGGACAGGGGGCCGGCTGGAGATTCGAATCAGCCCCAGCATTTT
TRBJ2-3 | TRBV19 | NA | TRBD2 | CASSLGGLADTDTQYF | TGTGCCAGTAGCCTGGGGGGACTAGCGGACACAGATACGCAGTATTTT
TRBJ2-1 | TRBV7-6 | NA | TRBD2 | CASSPIGLAGGYNEQFF | TGTGCCAGCAGCCCCATCGGCCTAGCGGGAGGCTACAATGAGCAGTTCTTC
TRBJ2-7 | TRBV19 | NA | TRBD1 | CASSSHPGQGAKGPTYEQYF | TGTGCCAGTAGTTCACACCCGGGACAGGGGGCCAAAGGTCCTACCTACGAGCAGTACTTC
TRBJ2-6 | TRBV27 | NA | TRBD1 | CASSSPGQGPSGANVLTF | TGTGCCAGCAGTTCACCGGGACAGGGCCCCTCTGGGGCCAACGTCCTGACTTTC
TRBJ1-2 | TRBV25-1 | NA | TRBD1 | CASSTGGNYGYTF | TGTGCCAGCAGTACAGGGGGTAACTATGGCTACACCTTC
TRBJ1-2 | TRBV6-2/TRBV6-3 | NA | TRBD1 | CASSYLQGASGYTF | TGTGCCAGCAGTTACTTGCAGGGGGCTTCTGGCTACACCTTC
TRBJ2-1 | TRBV28 | NA | TRBD2 | CASSLVLRTSGRAGNEQFF | TGTGCCAGCAGTTTAGTCCTAAGGACTAGCGGGAGGGCCGGGAATGAGCAGTTCTTC
TRBJ1-5 | TRBV11-2 | few | TRBD1 | CASSLSGGSQPQHF | TGTGCCAGCAGCTTATCAGGGGGCTCTCAGCCCCAGCATTTT
TRBJ2-1 | TRBV7-9 | NA | NA | CASSLGRGGGDEQFF | TGTGCCAGCAGTCTAGGGCGAGGAGGGGGCGATGAGCAGTTCTTC
TRBJ2-1 | TRBV5-4 | NA | NA | CASSQARYEQFF | TGTGCCAGCAGCCAGGCCAGGTATGAGCAGTTCTTC
TRBJ2-3 | TRBV19 | NA | TRBD2 | CASRSGGASNTQYF | TGTGCCAGTAGAAGCGGGGGGGCATCGAATACGCAGTATTTT
TRBJ1-2 | TRBV27 | few | TRBD1 | CASSGRQGGGYTF | TGTGCCAGCAGTGGAAGACAGGGAGGAGGCTACACCTTC
TRBJ2-7 | TRBV19 | once | NA | CASSIDLGDPDVSYEQYF | TGTGCCAGTAGTATAGACCTCGGGGATCCGGACGTCTCCTACGAGCAGTACTTC
TRBJ2-3 | TRBV2 | NA | TRBD1 | CASSEDRGTDTQYF | TGTGCCAGCAGTGAGGACAGGGGAACAGATACGCAGTATTTT
TRBJ2-3 | TRBV10-3 | NA | TRBD2 | CAISDHRDYTDTQYF | TGTGCCATCAGTGACCACCGGGACTACACAGATACGCAGTATTTT
TRBJ2-3 | TRBV19 | once | TRBD1 | CASSIGGQGRTQYF | TGTGCCAGTAGTATTGGAGGACAGGGGCGTACGCAGTATTTT